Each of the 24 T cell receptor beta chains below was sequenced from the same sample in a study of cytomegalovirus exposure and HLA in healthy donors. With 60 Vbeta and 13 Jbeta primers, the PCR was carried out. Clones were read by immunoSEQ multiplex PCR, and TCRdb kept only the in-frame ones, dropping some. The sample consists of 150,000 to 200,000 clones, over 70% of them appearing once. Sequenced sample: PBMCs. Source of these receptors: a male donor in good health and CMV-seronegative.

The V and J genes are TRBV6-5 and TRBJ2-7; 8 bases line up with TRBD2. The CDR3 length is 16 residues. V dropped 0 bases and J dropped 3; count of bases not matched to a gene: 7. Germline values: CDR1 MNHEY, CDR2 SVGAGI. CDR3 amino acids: CASSYSTGGVYYEQYF. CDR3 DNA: TGTGCCAGCAGTTACTCGACCGGGGGGGTTTACTACGAGCAGTACTTC.

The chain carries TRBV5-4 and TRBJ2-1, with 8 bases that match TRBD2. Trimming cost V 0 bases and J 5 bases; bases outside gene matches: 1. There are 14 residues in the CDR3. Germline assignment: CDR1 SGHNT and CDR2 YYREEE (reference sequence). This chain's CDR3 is CASSLGAGDNEQFF. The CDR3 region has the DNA TGTGCCAGCAGCTTGGGAGCGGGAGACAATGAGCAGTTCTTC.

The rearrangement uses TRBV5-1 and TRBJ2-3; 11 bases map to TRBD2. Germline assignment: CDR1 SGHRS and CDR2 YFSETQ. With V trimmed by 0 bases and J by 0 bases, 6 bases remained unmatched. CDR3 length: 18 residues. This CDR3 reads CASSLGTSGRASTDTQYF. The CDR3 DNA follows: TGCGCCAGCAGCTTGGGTACTAGCGGGAGAGCCAGCACAGATACGCAGTATTTT.

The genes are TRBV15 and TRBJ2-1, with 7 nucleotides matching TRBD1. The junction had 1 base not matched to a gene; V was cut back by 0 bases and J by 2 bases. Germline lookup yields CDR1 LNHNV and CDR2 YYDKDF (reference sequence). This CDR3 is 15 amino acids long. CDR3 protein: CATSRDQGAYNEQFF. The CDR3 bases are TGTGCCACCAGCAGAGATCAGGGGGCCTACAATGAGCAGTTCTTC.

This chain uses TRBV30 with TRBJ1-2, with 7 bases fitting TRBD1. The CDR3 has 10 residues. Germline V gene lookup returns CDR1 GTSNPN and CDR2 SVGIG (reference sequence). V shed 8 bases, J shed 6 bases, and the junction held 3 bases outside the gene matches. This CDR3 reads CAVQGNGYTF. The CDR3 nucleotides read TGTGCCGTACAGGGGAATGGCTACACCTTC.

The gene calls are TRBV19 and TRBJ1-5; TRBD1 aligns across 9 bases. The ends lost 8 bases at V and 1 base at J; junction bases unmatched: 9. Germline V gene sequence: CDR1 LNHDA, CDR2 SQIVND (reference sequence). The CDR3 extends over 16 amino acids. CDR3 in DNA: TGTGCCAGTGGGGACAGGGTAAGGGGGAGCAATCAGCCCCAGCATTTT. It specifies CASGDRVRGSNQPQHF.

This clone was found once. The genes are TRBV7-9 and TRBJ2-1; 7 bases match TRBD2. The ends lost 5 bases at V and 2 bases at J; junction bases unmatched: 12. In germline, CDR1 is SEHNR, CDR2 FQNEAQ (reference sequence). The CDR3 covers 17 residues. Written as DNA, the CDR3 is TGTGCCAGCAGCCCAAGGGCTAGCGGCTTTGCCTACAATGAGCAGTTCTTC. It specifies CASSPRASGFAYNEQFF.

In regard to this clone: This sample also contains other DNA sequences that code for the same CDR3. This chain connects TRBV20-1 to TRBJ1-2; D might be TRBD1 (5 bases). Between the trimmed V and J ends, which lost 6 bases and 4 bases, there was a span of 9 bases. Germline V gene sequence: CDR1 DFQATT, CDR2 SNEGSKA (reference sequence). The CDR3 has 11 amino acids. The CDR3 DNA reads TGCAGTGCCGGGGGAGGCTATGGCTACACCTTC. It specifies CSAGGGYGYTF.

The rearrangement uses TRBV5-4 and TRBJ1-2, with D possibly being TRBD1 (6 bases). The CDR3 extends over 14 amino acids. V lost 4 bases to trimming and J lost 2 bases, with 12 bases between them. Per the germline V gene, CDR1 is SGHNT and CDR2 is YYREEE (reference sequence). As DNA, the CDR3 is TGTGCCAGCAGCCTACAGGGACGGAACTATGGCTACACCTTC. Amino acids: CASSLQGRNYGYTF.

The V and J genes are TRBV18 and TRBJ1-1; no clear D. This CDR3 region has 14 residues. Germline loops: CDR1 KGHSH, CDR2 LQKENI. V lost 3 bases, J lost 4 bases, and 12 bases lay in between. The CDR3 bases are TGTGCCAGCTCACCGGCGGTTGACGGCACTGAAGCTTTCTTT. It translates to CASSPAVDGTEAFF.

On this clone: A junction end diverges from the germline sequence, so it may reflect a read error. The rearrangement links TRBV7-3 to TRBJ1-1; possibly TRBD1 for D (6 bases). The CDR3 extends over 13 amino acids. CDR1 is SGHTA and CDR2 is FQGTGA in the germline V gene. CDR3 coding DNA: TGTGCCAGCAGCTCAGGGGTGAAGACTGAAGCTTTCTTT. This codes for CASSSGVKTEAFF.

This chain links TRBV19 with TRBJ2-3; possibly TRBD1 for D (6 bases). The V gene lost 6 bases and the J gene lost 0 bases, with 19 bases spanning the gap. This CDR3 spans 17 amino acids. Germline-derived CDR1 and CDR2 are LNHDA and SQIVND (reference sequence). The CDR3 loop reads CASSPTPTGFSTDTQYF. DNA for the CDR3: TGTGCCAGTAGCCCCACCCCGACAGGATTTAGCACAGATACGCAGTATTTT.

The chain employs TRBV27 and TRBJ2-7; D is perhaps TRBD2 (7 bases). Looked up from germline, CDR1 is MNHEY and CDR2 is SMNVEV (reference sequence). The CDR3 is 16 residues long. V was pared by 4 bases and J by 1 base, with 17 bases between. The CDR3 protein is CASSSLGAGTSYEQYF. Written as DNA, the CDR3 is TGTGCCAGCAGTTCCTTGGGAGCGGGGACATCCTACGAGCAGTACTTC.

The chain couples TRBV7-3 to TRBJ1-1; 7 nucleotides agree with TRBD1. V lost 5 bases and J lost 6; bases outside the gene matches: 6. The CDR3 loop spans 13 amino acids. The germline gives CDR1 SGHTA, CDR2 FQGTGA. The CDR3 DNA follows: TGTGCCAGCAGCCGCGACAGGGTTTCTGAAGCTTTCTTT. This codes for CASSRDRVSEAFF.

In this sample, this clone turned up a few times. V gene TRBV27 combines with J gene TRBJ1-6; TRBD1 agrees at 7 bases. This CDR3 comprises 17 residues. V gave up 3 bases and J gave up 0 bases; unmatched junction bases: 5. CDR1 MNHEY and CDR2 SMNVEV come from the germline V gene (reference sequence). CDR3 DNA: TGTGCCAGCAGTTTGACAGGGCTCAGCTCCTATAATTCACCCCTCCACTTT. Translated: CASSLTGLSSYNSPLHF.

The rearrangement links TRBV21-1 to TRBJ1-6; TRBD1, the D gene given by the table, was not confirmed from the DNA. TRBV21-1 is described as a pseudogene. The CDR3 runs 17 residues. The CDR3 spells CASSKNIQDVGNSPLHF. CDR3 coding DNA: TGTGCCAGCAGCAAGAACATTCAGGATGTGGGTAATTCACCCCTCCACTTT.

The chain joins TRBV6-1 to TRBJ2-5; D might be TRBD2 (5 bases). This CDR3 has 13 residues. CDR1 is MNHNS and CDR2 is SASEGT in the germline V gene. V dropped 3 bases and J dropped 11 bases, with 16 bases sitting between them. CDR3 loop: CASSERVEGAQYF. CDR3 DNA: TGTGCCAGCAGTGAGAGGGTCGAGGGCGCTCAGTACTTC.

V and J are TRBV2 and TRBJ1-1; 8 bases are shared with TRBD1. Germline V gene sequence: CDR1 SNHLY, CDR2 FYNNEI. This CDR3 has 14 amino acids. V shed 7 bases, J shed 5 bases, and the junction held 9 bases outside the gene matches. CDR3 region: CASNNQGAWTEAFF. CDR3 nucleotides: TGTGCCAGCAATAATCAGGGGGCCTGGACTGAAGCTTTCTTT.

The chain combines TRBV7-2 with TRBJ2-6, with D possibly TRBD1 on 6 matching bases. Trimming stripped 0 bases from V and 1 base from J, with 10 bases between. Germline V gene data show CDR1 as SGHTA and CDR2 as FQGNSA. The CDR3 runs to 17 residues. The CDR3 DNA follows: TGTGCCAGCAGCTTAGCAGAAGGGGGATCTGGGGCCAACGTCCTGACTTTC. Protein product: CASSLAEGGSGANVLTF.

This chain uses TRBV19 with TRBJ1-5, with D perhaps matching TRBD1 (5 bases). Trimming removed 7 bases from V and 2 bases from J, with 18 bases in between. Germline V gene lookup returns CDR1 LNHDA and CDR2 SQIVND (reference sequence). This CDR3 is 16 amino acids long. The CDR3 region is CASTLGEAGGNQPQHF. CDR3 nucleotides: TGTGCCAGTACCTTAGGGGAGGCGGGTGGCAATCAGCCCCAGCATTTT.

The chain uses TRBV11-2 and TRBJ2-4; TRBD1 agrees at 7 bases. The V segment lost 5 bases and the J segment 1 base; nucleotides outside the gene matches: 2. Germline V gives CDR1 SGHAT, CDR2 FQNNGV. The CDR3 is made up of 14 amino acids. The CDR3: CASSLQGAKNIQYF. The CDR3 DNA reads TGTGCCAGCAGCCTACAGGGGGCCAAAAACATTCAGTACTTC.

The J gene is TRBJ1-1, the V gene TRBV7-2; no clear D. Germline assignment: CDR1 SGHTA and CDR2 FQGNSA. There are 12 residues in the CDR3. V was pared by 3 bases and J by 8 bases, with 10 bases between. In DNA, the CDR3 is TGTGCCAGCAGCTTTTCTTCCGGGGAAGCTTTCTTT. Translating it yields CASSFSSGEAFF.

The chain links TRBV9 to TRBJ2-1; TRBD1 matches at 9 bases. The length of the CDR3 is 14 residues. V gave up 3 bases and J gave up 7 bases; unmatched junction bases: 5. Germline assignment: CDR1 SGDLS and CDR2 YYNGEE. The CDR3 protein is CASSGGTGWNEQFF. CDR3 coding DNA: TGTGCCAGCAGCGGAGGGACAGGGTGGAATGAGCAGTTCTTC.

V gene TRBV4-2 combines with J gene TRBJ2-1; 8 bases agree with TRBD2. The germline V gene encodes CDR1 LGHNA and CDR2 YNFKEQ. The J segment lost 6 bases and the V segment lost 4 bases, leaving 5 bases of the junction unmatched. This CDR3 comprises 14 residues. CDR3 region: CASSPGGFFNEQFF. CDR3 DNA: TGTGCCAGCAGCCCGGGAGGGTTCTTCAATGAGCAGTTCTTC.